This T cell receptor beta chain was found in a study of identical twins. This CDR3 spans 12 amino acids. CDR1 and CDR2 from the germline V gene are MGHRA and YSYEKL. Trimming stripped 4 bases from V and 5 bases from J, with 8 bases between. From the 5' RACE reads, TCRdb called clonotypes with MiXCR, one entry per CDR3 protein. Here the sample spans 300,000 to 350,000 distinct CDR3 sequences, around an eighth being singletons. Study-level findings and limits: Where out-of-frame alpha sequences were twin-shared, they showed excess low generation probability.

This clonotype was detected ten times or more. Its antigen is not known. These records were also assigned to another study, of yellow fever vaccine responses in identical twins.

The source of this sequence is a woman younger than 30 in good health. Sample: CD8+ T cells sorted from blood. The chain employs TRBV4-1 and TRBJ1-2; maybe TRBD1 (6 bases). CDR3 region: CASSPTGYGYTF. The CDR3, as DNA: TGCGCCAGCAGCCCAACAGGGTATGGCTACACCTTC.